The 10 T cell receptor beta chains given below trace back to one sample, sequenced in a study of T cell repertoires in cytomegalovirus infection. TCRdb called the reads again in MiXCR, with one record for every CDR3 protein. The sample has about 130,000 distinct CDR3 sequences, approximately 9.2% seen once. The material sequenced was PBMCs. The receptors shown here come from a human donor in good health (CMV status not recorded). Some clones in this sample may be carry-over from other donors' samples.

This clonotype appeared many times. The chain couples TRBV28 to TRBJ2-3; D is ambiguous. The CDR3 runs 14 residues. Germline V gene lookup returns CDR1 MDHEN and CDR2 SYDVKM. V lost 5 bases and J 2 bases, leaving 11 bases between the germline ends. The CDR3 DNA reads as TGTGCCAGCAGTCTCGACCCCACCACAGATACGCAGTATTTT. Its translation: CASSLDPTTDTQYF.

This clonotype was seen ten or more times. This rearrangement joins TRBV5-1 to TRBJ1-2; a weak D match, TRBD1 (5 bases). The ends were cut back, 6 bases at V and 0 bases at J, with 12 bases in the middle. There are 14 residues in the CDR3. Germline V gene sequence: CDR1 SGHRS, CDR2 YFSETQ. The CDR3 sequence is CASTQGSSNYGYTF. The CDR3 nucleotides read TGCGCCAGCACGCAGGGTTCTTCTAACTATGGCTACACCTTC.

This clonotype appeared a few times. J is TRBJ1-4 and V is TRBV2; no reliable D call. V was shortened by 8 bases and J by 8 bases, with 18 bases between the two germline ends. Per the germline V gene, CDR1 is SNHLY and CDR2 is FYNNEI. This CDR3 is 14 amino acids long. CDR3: CASGPDPMGEKLFF. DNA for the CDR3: TGTGCCAGCGGACCTGACCCGATGGGCGAAAAACTGTTTTTT.

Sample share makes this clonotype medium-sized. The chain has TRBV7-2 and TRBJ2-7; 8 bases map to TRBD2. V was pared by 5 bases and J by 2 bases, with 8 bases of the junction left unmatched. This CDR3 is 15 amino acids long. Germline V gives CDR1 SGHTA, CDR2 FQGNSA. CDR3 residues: CASSGGRGLAYEQYF. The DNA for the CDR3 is TGTGCCAGCAGCGGCGGTCGGGGACTAGCCTACGAGCAGTACTTC. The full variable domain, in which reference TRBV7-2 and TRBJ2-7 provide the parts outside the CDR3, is GAGVSQSPSNKVTEKGKDVELRCDPISGHTALYWYRQSLGQGLEFLIYFQGNSAPDKSGLPSDRFSAERTGGSVSTLTIQRTQQEDSAVYLCASSGGRGLAYEQYFGPGTRLTVT.

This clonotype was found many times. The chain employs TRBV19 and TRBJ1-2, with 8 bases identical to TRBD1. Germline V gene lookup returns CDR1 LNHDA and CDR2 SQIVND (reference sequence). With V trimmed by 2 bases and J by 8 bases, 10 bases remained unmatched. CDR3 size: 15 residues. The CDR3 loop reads CASSIPIPTGVGYTF. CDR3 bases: TGTGCCAGTAGTATACCTATCCCGACAGGGGTCGGCTACACCTTC.

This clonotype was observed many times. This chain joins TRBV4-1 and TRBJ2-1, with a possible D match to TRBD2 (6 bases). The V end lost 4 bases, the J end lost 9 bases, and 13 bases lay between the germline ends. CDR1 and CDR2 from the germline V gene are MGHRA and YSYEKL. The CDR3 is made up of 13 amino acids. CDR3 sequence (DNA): TGCGCCAGCAGCCGGAGGGCCGGGCCTGAGCAGTTCTTC. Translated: CASSRRAGPEQFF.

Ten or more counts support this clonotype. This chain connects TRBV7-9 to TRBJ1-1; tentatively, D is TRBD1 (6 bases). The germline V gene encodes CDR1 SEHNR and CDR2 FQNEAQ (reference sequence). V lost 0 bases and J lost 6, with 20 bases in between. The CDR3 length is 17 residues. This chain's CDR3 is CASSLASGAPGGAEAFF. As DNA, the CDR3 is TGTGCCAGCAGCTTAGCGTCAGGGGCCCCGGGAGGCGCTGAAGCTTTCTTT. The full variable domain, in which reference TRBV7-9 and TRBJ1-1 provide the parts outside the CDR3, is DTGVSQNPRHKITKRGQNVTFRCDPISEHNRLYWYRQTLGQGPEFLTYFQNEAQLEKSRLLSDRFSAERPKGSFSTLEIQRTEQGDSAMYLCASSLASGAPGGAEAFFGQGTRLTVV.

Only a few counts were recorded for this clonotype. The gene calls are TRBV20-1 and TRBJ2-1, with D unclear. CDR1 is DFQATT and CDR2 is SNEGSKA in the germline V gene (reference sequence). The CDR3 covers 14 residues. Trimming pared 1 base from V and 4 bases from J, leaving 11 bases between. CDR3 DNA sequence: TGCAGTGCTAGAGTCAGGCAGTTGTACAATGAGCAGTTCTTC. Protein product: CSARVRQLYNEQFF.

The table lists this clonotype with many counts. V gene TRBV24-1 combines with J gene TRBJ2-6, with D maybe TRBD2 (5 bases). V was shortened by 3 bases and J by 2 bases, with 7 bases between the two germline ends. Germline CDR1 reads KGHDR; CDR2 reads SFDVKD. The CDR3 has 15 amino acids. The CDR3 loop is CATSDPGTGANVLTF. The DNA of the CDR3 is TGTGCCACCAGTGATCCCGGGACTGGGGCCAACGTCCTGACTTTC.

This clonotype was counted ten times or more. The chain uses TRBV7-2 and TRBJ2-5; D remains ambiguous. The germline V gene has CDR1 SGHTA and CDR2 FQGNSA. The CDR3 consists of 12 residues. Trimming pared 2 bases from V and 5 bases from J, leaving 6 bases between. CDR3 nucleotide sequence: TGTGCCAGCAGCTTACGCAGGGAGACCCAGTACTTC. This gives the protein CASSLRRETQYF.